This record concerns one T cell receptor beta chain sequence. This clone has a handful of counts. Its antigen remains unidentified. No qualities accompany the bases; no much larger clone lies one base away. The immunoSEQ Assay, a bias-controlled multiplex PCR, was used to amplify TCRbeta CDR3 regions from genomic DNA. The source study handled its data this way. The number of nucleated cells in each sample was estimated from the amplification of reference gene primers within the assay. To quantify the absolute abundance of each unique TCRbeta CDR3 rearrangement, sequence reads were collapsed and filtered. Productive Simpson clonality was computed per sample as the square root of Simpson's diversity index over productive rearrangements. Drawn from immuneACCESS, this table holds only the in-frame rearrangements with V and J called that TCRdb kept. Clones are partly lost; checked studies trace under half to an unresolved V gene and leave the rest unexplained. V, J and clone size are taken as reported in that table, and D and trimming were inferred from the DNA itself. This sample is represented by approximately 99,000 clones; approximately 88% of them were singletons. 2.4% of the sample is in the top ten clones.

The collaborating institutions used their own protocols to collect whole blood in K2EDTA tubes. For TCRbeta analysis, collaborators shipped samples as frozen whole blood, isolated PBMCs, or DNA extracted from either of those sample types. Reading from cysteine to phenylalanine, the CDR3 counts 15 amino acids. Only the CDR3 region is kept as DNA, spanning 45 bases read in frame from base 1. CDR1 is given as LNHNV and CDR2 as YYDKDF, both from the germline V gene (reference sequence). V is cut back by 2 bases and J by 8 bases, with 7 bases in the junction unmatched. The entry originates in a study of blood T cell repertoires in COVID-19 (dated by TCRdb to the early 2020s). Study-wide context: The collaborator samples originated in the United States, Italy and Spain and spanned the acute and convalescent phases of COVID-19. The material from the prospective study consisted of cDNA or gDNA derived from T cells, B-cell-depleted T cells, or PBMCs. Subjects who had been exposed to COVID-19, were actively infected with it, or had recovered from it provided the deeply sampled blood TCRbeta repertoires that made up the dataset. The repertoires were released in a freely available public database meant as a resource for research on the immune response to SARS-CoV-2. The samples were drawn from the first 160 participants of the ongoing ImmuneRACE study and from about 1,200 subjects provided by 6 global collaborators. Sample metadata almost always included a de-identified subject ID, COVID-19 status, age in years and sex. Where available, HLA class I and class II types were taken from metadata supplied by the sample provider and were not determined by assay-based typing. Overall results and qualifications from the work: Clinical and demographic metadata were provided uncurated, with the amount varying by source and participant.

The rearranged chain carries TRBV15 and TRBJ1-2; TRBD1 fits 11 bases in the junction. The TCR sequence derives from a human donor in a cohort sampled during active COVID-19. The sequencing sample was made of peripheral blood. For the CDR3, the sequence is CATSRSGTGGLGYTF. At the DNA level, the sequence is TGTGCCACCAGCAGATCCGGGACAGGGGGATTAGGCTACACCTTC.